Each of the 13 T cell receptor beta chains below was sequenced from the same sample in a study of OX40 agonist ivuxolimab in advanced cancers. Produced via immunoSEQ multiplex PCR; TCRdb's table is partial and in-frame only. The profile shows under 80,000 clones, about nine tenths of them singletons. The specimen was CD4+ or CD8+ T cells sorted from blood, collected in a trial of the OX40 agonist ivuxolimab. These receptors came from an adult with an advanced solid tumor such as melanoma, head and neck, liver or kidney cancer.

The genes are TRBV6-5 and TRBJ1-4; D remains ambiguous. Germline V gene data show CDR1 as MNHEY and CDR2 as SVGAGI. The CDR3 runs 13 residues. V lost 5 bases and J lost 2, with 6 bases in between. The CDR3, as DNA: TGTGCCAGCAGTCCCAGGACTAATGAAAAACTGTTTTTT. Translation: CASSPRTNEKLFF.

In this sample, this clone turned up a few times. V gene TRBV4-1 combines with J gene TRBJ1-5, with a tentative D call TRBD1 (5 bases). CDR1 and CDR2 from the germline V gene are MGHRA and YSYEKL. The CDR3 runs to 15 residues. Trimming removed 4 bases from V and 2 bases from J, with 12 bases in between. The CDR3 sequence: CASSPWDRGNQPQHF. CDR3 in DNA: TGCGCCAGCAGCCCCTGGGACCGAGGCAATCAGCCCCAGCATTTT.

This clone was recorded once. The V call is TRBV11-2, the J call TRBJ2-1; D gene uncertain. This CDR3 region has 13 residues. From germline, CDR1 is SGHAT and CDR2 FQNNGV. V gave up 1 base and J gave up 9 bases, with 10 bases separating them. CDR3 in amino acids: CASSLASGSEQFF. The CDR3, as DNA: TGTGCCAGCAGCTTAGCTTCCGGGTCTGAGCAGTTCTTC.

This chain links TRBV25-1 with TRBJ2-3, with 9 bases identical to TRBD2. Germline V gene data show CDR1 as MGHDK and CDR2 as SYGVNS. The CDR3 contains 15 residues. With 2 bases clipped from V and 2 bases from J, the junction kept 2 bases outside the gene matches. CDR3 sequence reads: CASSELAGTTDTQYF. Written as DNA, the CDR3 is TGTGCCAGCAGTGAACTAGCGGGGACCACAGATACGCAGTATTTT.

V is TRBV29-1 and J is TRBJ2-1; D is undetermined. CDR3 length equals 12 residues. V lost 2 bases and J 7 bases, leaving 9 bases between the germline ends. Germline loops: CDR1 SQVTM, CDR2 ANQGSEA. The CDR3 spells CSVESYSNEQFF. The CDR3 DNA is TGCAGCGTTGAATCCTATAGTAATGAGCAGTTCTTC.

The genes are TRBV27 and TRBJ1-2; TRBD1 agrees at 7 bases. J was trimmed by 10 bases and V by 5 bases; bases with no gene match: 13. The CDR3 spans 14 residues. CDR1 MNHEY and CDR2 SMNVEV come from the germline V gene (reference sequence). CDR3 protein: CASSIGQAPMNYTF. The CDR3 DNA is TGTGCCAGCAGTATCGGACAGGCACCCATGAACTACACCTTC.

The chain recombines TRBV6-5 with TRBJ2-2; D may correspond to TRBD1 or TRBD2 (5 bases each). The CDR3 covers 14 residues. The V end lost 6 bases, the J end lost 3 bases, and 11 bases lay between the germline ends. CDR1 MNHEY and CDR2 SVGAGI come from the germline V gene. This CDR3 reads CASRPGPDTGELFF. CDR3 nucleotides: TGTGCCAGCAGGCCGGGACCGGACACCGGGGAGCTGTTTTTT.

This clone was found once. This CDR3 is CASSFARGGTEHNTEAFF. The CDR3 bases are TGTGCCAGCAGTTTCGCCCGGGGCGGGACAGAGCATAACACTGAAGCTTTCTTT. V usage is TRBV28 and J usage is TRBJ1-1, with 7 positions matching TRBD1. The CDR3 is 18 residues long. V trimming: 3 bases; J trimming: 2 bases; junction bases outside the gene matches: 15. In germline, CDR1 is MDHEN, CDR2 SYDVKM.

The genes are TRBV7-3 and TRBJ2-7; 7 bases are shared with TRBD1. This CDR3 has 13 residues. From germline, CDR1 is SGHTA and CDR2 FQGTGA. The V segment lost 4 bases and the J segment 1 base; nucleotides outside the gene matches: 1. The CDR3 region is CASSSGQSYEQYF. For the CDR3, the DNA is TGTGCCAGCAGCTCGGGACAGTCCTACGAGCAGTACTTC.

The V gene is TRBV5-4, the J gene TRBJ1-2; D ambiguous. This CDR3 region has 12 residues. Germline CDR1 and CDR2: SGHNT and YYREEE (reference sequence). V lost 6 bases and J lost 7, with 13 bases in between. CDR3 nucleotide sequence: TGTGCCAGCAAAGGTGGTCAGTCTGGCTACACCTTC. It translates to CASKGGQSGYTF.

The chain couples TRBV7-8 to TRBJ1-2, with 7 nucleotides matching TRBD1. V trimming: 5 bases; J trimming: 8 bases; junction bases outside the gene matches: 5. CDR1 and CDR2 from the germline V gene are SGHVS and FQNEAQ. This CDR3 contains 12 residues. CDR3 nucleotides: TGTGCCAGCAGCCAACAGGGGTTAGGCTACACCTTC. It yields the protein CASSQQGLGYTF.

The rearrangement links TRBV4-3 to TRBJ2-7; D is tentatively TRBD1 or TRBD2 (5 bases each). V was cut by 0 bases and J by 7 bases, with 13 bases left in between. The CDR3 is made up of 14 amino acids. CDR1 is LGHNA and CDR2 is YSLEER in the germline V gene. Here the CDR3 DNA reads TGCGCCAGCAGCCAAGAGAGGGGAAGGGGTGAGCAGTACTTC. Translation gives CASSQERGRGEQYF.

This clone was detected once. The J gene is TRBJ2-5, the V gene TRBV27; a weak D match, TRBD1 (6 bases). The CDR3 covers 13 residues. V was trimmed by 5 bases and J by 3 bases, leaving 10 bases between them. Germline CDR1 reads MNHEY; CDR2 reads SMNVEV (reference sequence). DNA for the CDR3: TGTGCCAGCAGTATAAACAGGGAAGAGACCCAGTACTTC. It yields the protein CASSINREETQYF.